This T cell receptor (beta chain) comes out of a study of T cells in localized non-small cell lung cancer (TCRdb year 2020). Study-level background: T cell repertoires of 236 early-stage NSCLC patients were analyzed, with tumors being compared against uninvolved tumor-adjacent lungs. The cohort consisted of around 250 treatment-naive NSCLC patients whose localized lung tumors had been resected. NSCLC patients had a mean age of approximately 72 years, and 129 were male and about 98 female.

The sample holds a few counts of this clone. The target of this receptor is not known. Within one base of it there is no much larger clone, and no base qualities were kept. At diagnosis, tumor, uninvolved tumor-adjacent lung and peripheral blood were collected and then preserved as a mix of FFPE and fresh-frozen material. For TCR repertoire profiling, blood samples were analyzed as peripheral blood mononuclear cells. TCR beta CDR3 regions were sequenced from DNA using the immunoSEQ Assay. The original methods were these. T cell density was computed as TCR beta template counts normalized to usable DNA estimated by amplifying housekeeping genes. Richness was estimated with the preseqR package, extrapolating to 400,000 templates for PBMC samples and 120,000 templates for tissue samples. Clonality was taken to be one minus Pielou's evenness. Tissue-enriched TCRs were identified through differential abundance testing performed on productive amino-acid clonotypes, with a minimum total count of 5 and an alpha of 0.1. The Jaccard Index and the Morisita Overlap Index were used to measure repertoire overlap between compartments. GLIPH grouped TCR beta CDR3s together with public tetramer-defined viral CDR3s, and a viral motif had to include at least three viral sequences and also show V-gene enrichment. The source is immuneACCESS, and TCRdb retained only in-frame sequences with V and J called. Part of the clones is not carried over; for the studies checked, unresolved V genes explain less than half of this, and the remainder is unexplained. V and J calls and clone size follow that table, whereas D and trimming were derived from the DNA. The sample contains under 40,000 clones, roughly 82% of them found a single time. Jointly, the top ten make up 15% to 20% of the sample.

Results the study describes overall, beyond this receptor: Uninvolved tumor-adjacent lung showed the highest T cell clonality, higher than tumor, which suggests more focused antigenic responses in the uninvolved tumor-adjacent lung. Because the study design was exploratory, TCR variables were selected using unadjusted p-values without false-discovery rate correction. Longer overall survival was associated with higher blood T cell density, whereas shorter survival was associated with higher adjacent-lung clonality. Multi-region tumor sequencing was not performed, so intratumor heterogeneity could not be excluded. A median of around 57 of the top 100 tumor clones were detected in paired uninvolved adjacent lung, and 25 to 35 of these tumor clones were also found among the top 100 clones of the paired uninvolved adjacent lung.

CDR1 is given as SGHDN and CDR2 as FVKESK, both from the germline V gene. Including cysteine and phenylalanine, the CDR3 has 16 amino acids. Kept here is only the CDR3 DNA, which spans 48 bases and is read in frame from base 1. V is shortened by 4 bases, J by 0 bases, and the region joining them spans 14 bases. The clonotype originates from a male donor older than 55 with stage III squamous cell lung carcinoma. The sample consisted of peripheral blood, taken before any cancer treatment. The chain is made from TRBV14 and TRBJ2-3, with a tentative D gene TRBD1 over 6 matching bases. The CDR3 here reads CASSLLRQGSTDTQYF. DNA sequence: TGTGCCAGCAGCCTTCTCCGTCAGGGGAGCACAGATACGCAGTATTTT.